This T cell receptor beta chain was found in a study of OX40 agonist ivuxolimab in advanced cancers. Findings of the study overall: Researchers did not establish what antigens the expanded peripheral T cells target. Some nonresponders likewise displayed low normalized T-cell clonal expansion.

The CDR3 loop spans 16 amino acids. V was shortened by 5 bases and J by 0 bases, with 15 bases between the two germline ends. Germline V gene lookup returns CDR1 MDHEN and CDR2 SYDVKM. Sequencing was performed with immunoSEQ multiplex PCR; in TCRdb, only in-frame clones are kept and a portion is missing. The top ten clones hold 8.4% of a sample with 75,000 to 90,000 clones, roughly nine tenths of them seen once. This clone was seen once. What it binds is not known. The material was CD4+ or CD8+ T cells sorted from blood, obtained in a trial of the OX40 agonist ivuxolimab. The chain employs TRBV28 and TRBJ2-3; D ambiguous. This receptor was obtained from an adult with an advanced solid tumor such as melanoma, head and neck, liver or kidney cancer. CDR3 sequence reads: CASSRPGTASTDTQYF. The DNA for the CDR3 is TGTGCCAGCAGTAGACCCGGCACAGCGAGCACAGATACGCAGTATTTT.